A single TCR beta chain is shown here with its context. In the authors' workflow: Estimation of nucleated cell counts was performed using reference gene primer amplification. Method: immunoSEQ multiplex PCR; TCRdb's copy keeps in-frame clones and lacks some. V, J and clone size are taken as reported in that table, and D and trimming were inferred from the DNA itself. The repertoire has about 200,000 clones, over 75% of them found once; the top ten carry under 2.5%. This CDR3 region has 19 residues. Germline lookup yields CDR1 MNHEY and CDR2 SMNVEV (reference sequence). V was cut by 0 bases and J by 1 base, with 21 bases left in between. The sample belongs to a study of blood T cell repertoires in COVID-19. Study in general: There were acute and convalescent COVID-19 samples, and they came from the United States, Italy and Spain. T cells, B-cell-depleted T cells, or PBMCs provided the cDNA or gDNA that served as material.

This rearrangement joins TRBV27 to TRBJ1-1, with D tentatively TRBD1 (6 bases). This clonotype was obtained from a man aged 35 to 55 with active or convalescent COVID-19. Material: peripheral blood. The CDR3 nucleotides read TGTGCCAGCAGTTTATCCTACAGGGTTTTGGCCTCAGGGAACACTGAAGCTTTCTTT. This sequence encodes CASSLSYRVLASGNTEAFF.